The rows below give T cell receptor beta chains drawn from one sample of a study of regulatory T cells in long-lasting Graves disease. TCRdb fed the multiplex PCR reads into MiXCR, producing one record per CDR3 protein. The table includes around 450,000 distinct CDR3 sequences, about a sixth detected once. These records were also assigned to another study, of T cells in Graves' hyperthyroidism and ophthalmopathy.

The starting material was peripheral blood mononuclear cells (PBMCs), obtained at new diagnosis, from a patient treated with antithyroid drugs. Source of these receptors: a man between 40 and 49 years old with Graves disease. Each CDR3 is given with its conserved first and last residue.

TRBV6-1 | 16 | CASGPRWASGNNEQFF
TRBV28 | 12 | CASSSSRWSLHF
TRBV20-1 | 14 | CSARDATSSYEQYF
TRBV19 | 15 | CASSIGQGVGQPQHF
TRBV27 | 14 | CASRERDSSYEQYF
TRBV11-2 | 12 | CASSLDLNEQFF
TRBV3-1 | 17 | CASSQDRLAGLNNEQFF
TRBV5-1 | 14 | CASSRNRETYEQYF
TRBV5-1 | 14 | CASSVRGGGTEAFF
TRBV28 | 15 | CASSFLSLRGAGYTF
TRBV5-1 | 15 | CTSSVGQAGDYGYTF
TRBV30 | 13 | CAWGQTSTDTQYF
TRBV30 | 11 | CAWTVAETQYF
TRBV7-9 | 14 | CASRNREADTEAFF
TRBV9 | 15 | CASSVARGPNTEAFF
TRBV24-1 | 17 | CATSAKPFGTLNQPQHF
TRBV5-5 | 15 | CASRHRDSSGNTIYF
TRBV28 | 14 | CASRLGGRNQPQHF
TRBV19 | 16 | CASSIGAGGPSGELFF
TRBV14 | 14 | CASSQDVWFGTQYF
TRBV5-1 | 12 | CASSRGLYGYTF
TRBV6-5 | 17 | CASSYRSHRGSSYEQYF
TRBV27 | 14 | CASSYTGLSTEAFF
TRBV5-1 | 16 | CASSSYLASGANVLTF
TRBV28 | 16 | CASSLSAGGIRKEAFF